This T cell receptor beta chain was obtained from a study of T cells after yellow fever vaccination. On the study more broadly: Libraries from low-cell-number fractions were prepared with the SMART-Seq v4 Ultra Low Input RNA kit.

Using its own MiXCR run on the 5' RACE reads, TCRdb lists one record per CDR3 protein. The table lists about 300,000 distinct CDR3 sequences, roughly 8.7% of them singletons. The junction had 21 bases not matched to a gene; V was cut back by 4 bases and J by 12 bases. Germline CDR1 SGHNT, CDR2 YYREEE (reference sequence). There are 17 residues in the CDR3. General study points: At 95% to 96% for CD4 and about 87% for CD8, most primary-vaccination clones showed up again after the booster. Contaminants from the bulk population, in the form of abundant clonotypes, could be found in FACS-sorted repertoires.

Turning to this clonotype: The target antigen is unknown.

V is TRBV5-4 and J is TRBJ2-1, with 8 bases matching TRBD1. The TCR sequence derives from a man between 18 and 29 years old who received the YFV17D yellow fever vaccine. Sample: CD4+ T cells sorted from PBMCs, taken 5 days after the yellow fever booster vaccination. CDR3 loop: CASSRGGTGGFYRRQFF. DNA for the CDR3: TGTGCCAGCAGCCGCGGTGGCACAGGGGGTTTTTATAGAAGGCAGTTCTTC.